The clone carrying this TCR beta chain was found a few times. In the authors' methods: Amplification with reference gene primers provided the estimates of nucleated cell counts. The repertoire was sequenced with immunoSEQ multiplex PCR; TCRdb's copy has only in-frame clones and lacks some. V, J and clone size are those of that table, while D and trimming were read from the DNA. The sample yields 310,000 or so clones, roughly 89% seen once. The sample is drawn from a study of blood T cell repertoires in COVID-19. Overall study: From T cells, B-cell-depleted T cells, or PBMCs came the material, which was cDNA or gDNA.

The receptor comes from a young man with COVID-19, enrolled during active disease. The sequenced sample was peripheral blood.

As DNA, the CDR3 is TGTGCCAGCAGCTCCCCTAATGTCATAGACCCGAGGGTCGCTTTCTTT. Its protein is CASSSPNVIDPRVAFF. The V and J genes are TRBV7-9 and TRBJ1-1; no definite D call. This CDR3 has 16 amino acids. Trimming left V 4 bases short and J 11 bases short, with 26 bases between. Per the germline V gene, CDR1 is SEHNR and CDR2 is FQNEAQ (reference sequence).